This T cell receptor (beta chain) was captured in a study of blood T cells in healthy people across ages. On the study more broadly: About one barcoded beta molecule per two T cells was captured by template switching. The study, taken as a whole, reports: Compared with aged donors, long-lived donors showed fewer expanded clones, suggesting selection.

Germline values: CDR1 SGHRS, CDR2 YFSETQ. The CDR3 spans 13 residues. V shed 6 bases and J shed 2 bases, with 11 bases lying between them. This clonotype was detected ten times or more. Its antigen is as yet unknown. A second PCR, run for roughly 7 to 11 cycles, used a sample-barcoded 5' primer plus a J-beta primer mix. Each CDR3 protein gets one entry after TCRdb re-called the 5' RACE reads with MiXCR. This sample has roughly 1,800,000 distinct CDR3 sequences, with about 50% found just once. Individuals who donated were healthy Caucasians from Russia aged roughly 6 to 100. The chain joins TRBV5-1 to TRBJ2-5; no clear D gene. The source material was blood. This TCR came from a woman aged 40 to 50 in good health. CDR3 in DNA: TGCGCCAGCAAACAAGGGCAGCAAGAGACCCAGTACTTC. Translated: CASKQGQQETQYF.